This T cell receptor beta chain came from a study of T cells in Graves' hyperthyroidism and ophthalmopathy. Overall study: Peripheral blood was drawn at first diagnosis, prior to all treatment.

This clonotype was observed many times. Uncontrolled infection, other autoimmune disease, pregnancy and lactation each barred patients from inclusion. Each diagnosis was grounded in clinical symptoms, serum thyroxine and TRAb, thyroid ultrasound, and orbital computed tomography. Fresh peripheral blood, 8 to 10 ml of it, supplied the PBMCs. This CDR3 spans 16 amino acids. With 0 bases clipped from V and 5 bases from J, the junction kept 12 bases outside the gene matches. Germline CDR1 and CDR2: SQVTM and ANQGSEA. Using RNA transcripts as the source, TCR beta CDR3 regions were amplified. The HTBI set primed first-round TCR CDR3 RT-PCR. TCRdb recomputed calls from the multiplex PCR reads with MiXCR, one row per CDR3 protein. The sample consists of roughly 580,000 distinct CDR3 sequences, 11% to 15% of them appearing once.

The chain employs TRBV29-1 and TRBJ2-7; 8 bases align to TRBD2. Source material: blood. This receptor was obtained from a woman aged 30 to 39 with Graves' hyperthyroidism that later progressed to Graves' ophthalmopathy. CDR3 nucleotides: TGCAGCGTTGAAGAAGGGATAGAGACTAGCGAGAACGAGCAGTACTTC. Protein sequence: CSVEEGIETSENEQYF.